Following are 28 T cell receptor beta chains from one sample sequenced in a study of blood T cell repertoires in COVID-19. Libraries were prepared by immunoSEQ multiplex PCR; TCRdb keeps only in-frame clonotypes and omits some of them. Here the sample spans about 140,000 clones, roughly 90% being singletons. Sequenced sample: peripheral blood. The receptor source for this set is a man in his 70s with acute or convalescent COVID-19.

This clone was seen only once. V usage is TRBV7-9 and J usage is TRBJ1-2; tentative D call: TRBD1 (5 bases). V was shortened by 10 bases and J by 1 base, with 10 bases between the two germline ends. Germline assignment: CDR1 SEHNR and CDR2 FQNEAQ (reference sequence). This CDR3 spans 12 amino acids. The CDR3 reads CATSRVNYGYTF. Written as DNA, the CDR3 is TGTGCCACCTCCAGGGTTAACTATGGCTACACCTTC.

The gene calls are TRBV30 and TRBJ2-2; TRBD1 aligns across 9 bases. Per the germline V gene, CDR1 is GTSNPN and CDR2 is SVGIG (reference sequence). The V gene end was trimmed by 5 bases and the J gene end by 3 bases; junction bases not matched to a gene: 4. The CDR3 runs to 14 residues. For the CDR3, the DNA is TGTGCCTGGGTGACAGGGGGTTACACCGGGGAGCTGTTTTTT. Its protein product is CAWVTGGYTGELFF. Using reference TRBV30 and TRBJ2-2 for the parts outside the CDR3, the full variable domain is SQTIHQWPATLVQPVGSPLSLECTVEGTSNPNLYWYRQAAGRGLQLLFYSVGIGQISSEVPQNLSASRPQDRQFILSSKKLLLSDSGFYLCAWVTGGYTGELFFGEGSRLTVL.

This clone showed up just once. The J gene is TRBJ1-2, the V gene TRBV4-2, with D perhaps matching TRBD1 (5 bases). CDR1 is LGHNA and CDR2 is YNFKEQ in the germline V gene. V gave up 4 bases and J gave up 8 bases, with 11 bases separating them. CDR3 length: 12 amino acids. CDR3 nucleotide sequence: TGTGCCAGCAGCCGGAAAGGGGTCGGCTACACCTTC. The encoded protein is CASSRKGVGYTF.

The CDR3 nucleotides read TGTGCCAGTAGTATGCTAGCGGGGGGACAAGAGACCCAGTACTTC. Residues: CASSMLAGGQETQYF. V gene TRBV19 combines with J gene TRBJ2-5; 11 bases align to TRBD2. Germline values: CDR1 LNHDA, CDR2 SQIVND (reference sequence). CDR3 length: 15 residues. V lost 3 bases and J lost 2; bases outside the gene matches: 2. The complete variable domain, with remaining parts taken from reference TRBV19 and TRBJ2-5, reads DGGITQSPKYLFRKEGQNVTLSCEQNLNHDAMYWYRQDPGQGLRLIYYSQIVNDFQKGDIAEGYSVSREKKESFPLTVTSAQKNPTAFYLCASSMLAGGQETQYFGPGTRLLVL.

The chain joins TRBV9 to TRBJ2-2; TRBD2 matches 7 bases. The V gene end was trimmed by 1 base and the J gene end by 0 bases; junction bases not matched to a gene: 9. Looked up from germline, CDR1 is SGDLS and CDR2 is YYNGEE. The CDR3 loop spans 18 amino acids. CDR3 sequence reads: CASSVSSSGRTNTGELFF. The CDR3, as DNA: TGTGCCAGCAGCGTAAGTTCTAGCGGCCGTACGAACACCGGGGAGCTGTTTTTT.

The chain carries TRBV28 and TRBJ1-2; a weak D match, TRBD1 (6 bases). V was trimmed by 2 bases and J by 4 bases, leaving 14 bases between them. This CDR3 region has 15 residues. The germline V gene has CDR1 MDHEN and CDR2 SYDVKM. This CDR3 reads CASSLGREGVYGYTF. The DNA for the CDR3 is TGTGCCAGCAGTTTAGGACGTGAGGGGGTCTATGGCTACACCTTC.

The V and J genes are TRBV28 and TRBJ1-1, with unresolved D. Trimming removed 4 bases at V and 7 bases at J, with 16 bases between. Germline CDR1 and CDR2: MDHEN and SYDVKM. The CDR3 spans 14 residues. In DNA form, the CDR3 reads TGTGCCAGCAGTTCACTTCCCTCTAGCAGTGAAGCTTTCTTT. Protein product: CASSSLPSSSEAFF. Complete variable domain (other parts from reference TRBV28 and TRBJ1-1): DVKVTQSSRYLVKRTGEKVFLECVQDMDHENMFWYRQDPGLGLRLIYFSYDVKMKEKGDIPEGYSVSREKKERFSLILESASTNQTSMYLCASSSLPSSSEAFFGQGTRLTVV.

The chain employs TRBV24-1 and TRBJ2-7, with 9 positions matching TRBD1. Looked up from germline, CDR1 is KGHDR and CDR2 is SFDVKD. V was pared by 3 bases and J by 5 bases, with 7 bases of the junction left unmatched. CDR3 length: 15 amino acids. The CDR3 here is CATSDSRQGGDEQYF. Here the CDR3 DNA reads TGTGCCACCAGTGATAGTAGACAGGGGGGGGACGAGCAGTACTTC.

The gene calls are TRBV20-1 and TRBJ1-4; D remains unclear. Germline V lookup: CDR1 DFQATT, CDR2 SNEGSKA (reference sequence). Trimming left V 3 bases short and J 5 bases short, with 10 bases between. There are 13 residues in the CDR3. CDR3 region: CSASREYNEKLFF. The CDR3 DNA sequence: TGCAGTGCTAGTCGCGAATACAATGAAAAACTGTTTTTT.

The rearrangement links TRBV16 to TRBJ2-4; perhaps TRBD1 as D (6 bases). Between the trimmed V and J ends, which lost 2 bases and 8 bases, there was a span of 7 bases. From germline, CDR1 is KGHSY and CDR2 FQNENV. The CDR3 length is 12 residues. Written as DNA, the CDR3 is TGTGCCAGCAGCCAAAACAGGGACATTCAGTACTTC. Translating it yields CASSQNRDIQYF. Drawing the rest from reference TRBV16 and TRBJ2-4, the complete variable domain is GEEVAQTPKHLVRGEGQKAKLYCAPIKGHSYVFWYQQVLKNEFKFLISFQNENVFDETGMPKERFSAKCLPNSPCSLEIQATKLEDSAVYFCASSQNRDIQYFGAGTRLSVL.

On this clone itself: The junction departs from the called germline gene at one end, perhaps through a read error. The chain is built from TRBV7-8 and TRBJ2-1; 12 nucleotides agree with TRBD2. The length of the CDR3 is 16 residues. Looked up from germline, CDR1 is SGHVS and CDR2 is FQNEAQ. CDR3 protein: CASSLAGGPVDNEQFF. For the CDR3, the DNA is TGTGCCAGCAGCCTAGCGGGAGGGCCCGTTGACAATGAGCAGTTCTTC.

The chain has TRBV6-5 and TRBJ1-5; D is ambiguous. Germline V gene sequence: CDR1 MNHEY, CDR2 SVGAGI. This CDR3 spans 15 amino acids. V was clipped by 0 bases and J by 0 bases, with 6 bases between them. The CDR3 loop reads CASSYSADSNQPQHF. The CDR3 bases are TGTGCCAGCAGTTACTCGGCGGATAGCAATCAGCCCCAGCATTTT.

The chain has TRBV3-1 (or the pseudogene TRBV3-2) and TRBJ1-2, with D unresolved. The V end lost 1 base, the J end lost 4 bases, and 10 bases lay between the germline ends. The CDR3 sequence is 14 residues long. CDR1 and CDR2 (germline): LGHDT, YNNKEL (reference sequence). CDR3 in DNA: TGTGCCAGCAGCCAAGCGTACGGAGTCTATGGCTACACCTTC. Translation: CASSQAYGVYGYTF.

This chain links TRBV28 with TRBJ1-1; 7 bases map to TRBD1. The ends lost 4 bases at V and 3 bases at J; junction bases unmatched: 5. This CDR3 has 14 amino acids. The germline V gene encodes CDR1 MDHEN and CDR2 SYDVKM. The CDR3 loop reads CASSYLTGHTEAFF. CDR3 nucleotides: TGTGCCAGCAGTTACCTGACAGGGCACACTGAAGCTTTCTTT. Full variable domain (remainder filled in from reference TRBV28 and TRBJ1-1): DVKVTQSSRYLVKRTGEKVFLECVQDMDHENMFWYRQDPGLGLRLIYFSYDVKMKEKGDIPEGYSVSREKKERFSLILESASTNQTSMYLCASSYLTGHTEAFFGQGTRLTVV.

The chain couples TRBV12-3 or TRBV12-4 to TRBJ2-3, with TRBD1 matching over 7 bases. The J segment lost 6 bases and the V segment lost 3 bases, leaving 3 bases of the junction unmatched. This CDR3 spans 13 amino acids. The CDR3 nucleotides are TGTGCCAGCAGTTTGAGGGGGCGGGATACGCAGTATTTT. Translating gives CASSLRGRDTQYF.

There are a few counts of this clone. The chain links TRBV19 to TRBJ1-3; D possibly corresponds to TRBD1 (6 bases). V was trimmed by 5 bases and J by 0 bases, leaving 11 bases between them. This CDR3 spans 15 amino acids. Germline V lookup: CDR1 LNHDA, CDR2 SQIVND (reference sequence). In DNA form, the CDR3 reads TGTGCCAGTAGTGATACAGGGAGCTCTGGAAACACCATATATTTT. Residues: CASSDTGSSGNTIYF.

V is TRBV5-1 and J is TRBJ2-7; perhaps TRBD1 as D (7 bases). CDR1 and CDR2 (germline): SGHRS, YFSETQ. With 3 bases removed from V and 7 bases from J, the gap between germline ends came to 11 bases. The CDR3 extends over 12 amino acids. The CDR3 protein is CASSSTGTEQYF. CDR3 sequence (DNA): TGCGCCAGCAGCTCGACAGGGACTGAGCAGTACTTC.

This sequence joins TRBV27 and TRBJ1-1, with D hard to call. CDR1 MNHEY and CDR2 SMNVEV come from the germline V gene (reference sequence). The CDR3 runs to 15 residues. Trimming cost V 6 bases and J 3 bases, with 17 bases left between them. CDR3 sequence reads: CASRPSERVDTEAFF. CDR3 sequence (DNA): TGTGCCAGCAGGCCTAGTGAGCGCGTCGACACTGAAGCTTTCTTT.

This sequence joins TRBV7-2 and TRBJ2-7; TRBD1 agrees at 9 bases. Germline assignment: CDR1 SGHTA and CDR2 FQGNSA. V lost 7 bases to trimming and J lost 5 bases; unmatched junction nucleotides: 12. The CDR3 runs 15 residues. DNA for the CDR3: TGTGCCAGCACCCCCCCCTGGACAGGGGAGAACGAGCAGTACTTC. Translating it yields CASTPPWTGENEQYF.

V gene TRBV6-1 combines with J gene TRBJ1-6, with 10 positions matching TRBD1. Losses at the gene ends were 1 base for V and 14 bases for J; bases not matched to a gene: 8. CDR1 and CDR2 (germline): MNHNS, SASEGT. The CDR3 has 15 amino acids. Here the CDR3 reads CASSEGTGGGSALHF. The CDR3 coding sequence is TGTGCCAGCAGTGAAGGGACAGGGGGGGGCAGCGCCCTCCACTTT.

The chain uses TRBV28 and TRBJ1-3; D unclear. The CDR3 spans 14 residues. The V end lost 6 bases, the J end lost 4 bases, and 13 bases lay between the germline ends. Looked up from germline, CDR1 is MDHEN and CDR2 is SYDVKM. The DNA of the CDR3 is TGTGCCAGCAGCCCATCGGCACAGGGAAACACCATATATTTT. This encodes CASSPSAQGNTIYF. The full variable domain, its missing parts supplied by reference TRBV28 and TRBJ1-3, is DVKVTQSSRYLVKRTGEKVFLECVQDMDHENMFWYRQDPGLGLRLIYFSYDVKMKEKGDIPEGYSVSREKKERFSLILESASTNQTSMYLCASSPSAQGNTIYFGEGSWLTVV.

The chain links TRBV5-4 to TRBJ2-3; TRBD1 might be the D (6 bases). Germline V lookup: CDR1 SGHNT, CDR2 YYREEE (reference sequence). V was trimmed by 1 base and J by 5 bases, leaving 14 bases between them. The CDR3 has 15 residues. The chain's CDR3 is CASSLQSGQIDTQYF. The CDR3 DNA is TGTGCCAGCAGCTTGCAGTCCGGACAGATAGATACGCAGTATTTT.

This clone was found once. This sequence joins TRBV6-5 and TRBJ2-3, with 9 bases matching TRBD2. The germline gives CDR1 MNHEY, CDR2 SVGAGI. V lost 6 bases to trimming and J lost 5 bases; unmatched junction nucleotides: 6. The CDR3 has 14 amino acids. The CDR3 DNA follows: TGTGCCAGCAGACGCGGGAGGGCAGGAGATACGCAGTATTTT. Protein: CASRRGRAGDTQYF.

The V call is TRBV29-1, the J call TRBJ2-1; D is perhaps TRBD2 (5 bases). Germline CDR1 SQVTM, CDR2 ANQGSEA. Trimming took off 6 bases at V and 1 base at J, with 13 bases between the two ends. The length of the CDR3 is 14 residues. The CDR3 is CSVAARGSYNEQFF. CDR3 nucleotide sequence: TGCAGCGTAGCTGCCCGGGGTTCCTACAATGAGCAGTTCTTC.

The chain couples TRBV29-1 to TRBJ1-2; no definite D call. Germline lookup yields CDR1 SQVTM and CDR2 ANQGSEA. V was cut by 0 bases and J by 4 bases, with 12 bases left in between. This CDR3 is 14 amino acids long. Written as DNA, the CDR3 is TGCAGCGTTGAAGATCGTGGCAGTGGCTATGGCTACACCTTC. This translates into CSVEDRGSGYGYTF.

The V and J genes are TRBV6-5 and TRBJ1-5, with 9 bases aligning to TRBD1. The CDR3 runs to 14 residues. V was clipped by 5 bases and J by 4 bases; unmatched bases: 3. The germline V gene has CDR1 MNHEY and CDR2 SVGAGI. The chain's CDR3 is CASSRQGVNQPQHF. CDR3 nucleotides: TGTGCCAGCAGTCGACAGGGGGTTAATCAGCCCCAGCATTTT.

The V gene is TRBV28, the J gene TRBJ2-1, with a tentative D call TRBD1 (5 bases). The V and J ends lost 2 bases and 5 bases respectively, with 10 bases between them. The CDR3 has 14 amino acids. Germline V lookup: CDR1 MDHEN, CDR2 SYDVKM. The CDR3 region has the DNA TGTGCCAGCAGTTTACTGGCAGGGAACAATGAGCAGTTCTTC. This encodes CASSLLAGNNEQFF.

This chain uses TRBV6-1 with TRBJ2-7; the D is unclear. The CDR3 loop spans 11 amino acids. Germline CDR1 MNHNS, CDR2 SASEGT. V lost 3 bases and J 3 bases, leaving 3 bases between the germline ends. CDR3 sequence (DNA): TGTGCCAGCAGTGACAACTACGAGCAGTACTTC. Translation gives CASSDNYEQYF.